This paragraph covers one TCR beta chain sequence. This clone was counted between two and nine times. Its target antigen remains unknown. No quality values exist for individual bases; no much larger clone is one base distant. To prepare the library, the immunoSEQ multiplex PCR assay was applied. The published analysis was carried out like this. To diagnose cytomegalovirus status from the catalog of TCR beta chain sequences, a statistical classification framework was built. TCRdb re-hosts the immuneACCESS table, in-frame sequences only. Its copies lack some clones; in the studies checked, an unresolved V gene accounts for under half of them, and the cause for the rest is not known. V and J calls and clone size are given by that table; D and trimming were obtained from the DNA. Recorded for this sample are some 170,000 clones; about 88% of them occurred a single time. The ten most abundant clones make up 2% to 2.5% of the sample.

The data derive from a study of cytomegalovirus exposure and HLA in healthy donors (TCRdb year 2017). Notes on the research overall: According to a later analysis, one platform produced both the roughly 130 validation repertoires and the approximately 600 repertoires of the first cohort. The study aimed to test whether signatures of past pathogen exposure could be identified by cataloging public T cell receptors. A separate validation cohort of about 110 different subjects was used in addition to the 666-subject first cohort. To predict cytomegalovirus infection status, the study combined high-throughput TCR immunosequencing, statistical association of individual TCRs with disease status, and machine learning.

Here is what the overall study found, with its caveats: The classifier was reported to diagnose cytomegalovirus status with high specificity and sensitivity in both the original cohort and the validation cohort. A later analysis lacked HLA typing for the validation cohort, so it scored co-occurrence in that cohort across all 110 or so repertoires. In the study, approximately 160 TCR beta chains were listed as associated with cytomegalovirus. Of the cluster scores, 94% were above 0 in a later analysis, which found that TCRs clustered in the first cohort also tended to co-occur in the 120 validation repertoires. In vitro tests confirmed that a few of the cytomegalovirus-associated TCR beta chains recognize cytomegalovirus antigens. While some public TCRs were present in many individuals, most TCR sequences turned up only very rarely across donors. The authors suggested that the approach could potentially be generalized to other disease states and immunological phenotypes.

The donors were included in the validation cohort of roughly 120 subjects, a group kept apart from the roughly 700-subject first cohort. The germline V gene supplies CDR1 LGHNA and CDR2 YSLEER. Germline trimming amounts to 4 bases on V and 4 bases on J, with 19 as the count of junction bases outside the gene matches. The CDR3 goes from the cysteine to the phenylalanine over 19 residues. Only the CDR3 region is kept as DNA, spanning 57 bases read in frame from base 1. The clonotype comes from a woman between 18 and 30 years old in good health and CMV-seronegative. The sample taken for sequencing was PBMCs. The sequence joins TRBV4-3 to TRBJ1-2; 9 central nucleotides agree with TRBD1. The CDR3 in this case is CASSPGTGPAGTGFYGYTF. The nucleotide sequence is TGCGCCAGCAGCCCCGGTACAGGGCCGGCGGGGACAGGGTTCTATGGCTACACCTTC.